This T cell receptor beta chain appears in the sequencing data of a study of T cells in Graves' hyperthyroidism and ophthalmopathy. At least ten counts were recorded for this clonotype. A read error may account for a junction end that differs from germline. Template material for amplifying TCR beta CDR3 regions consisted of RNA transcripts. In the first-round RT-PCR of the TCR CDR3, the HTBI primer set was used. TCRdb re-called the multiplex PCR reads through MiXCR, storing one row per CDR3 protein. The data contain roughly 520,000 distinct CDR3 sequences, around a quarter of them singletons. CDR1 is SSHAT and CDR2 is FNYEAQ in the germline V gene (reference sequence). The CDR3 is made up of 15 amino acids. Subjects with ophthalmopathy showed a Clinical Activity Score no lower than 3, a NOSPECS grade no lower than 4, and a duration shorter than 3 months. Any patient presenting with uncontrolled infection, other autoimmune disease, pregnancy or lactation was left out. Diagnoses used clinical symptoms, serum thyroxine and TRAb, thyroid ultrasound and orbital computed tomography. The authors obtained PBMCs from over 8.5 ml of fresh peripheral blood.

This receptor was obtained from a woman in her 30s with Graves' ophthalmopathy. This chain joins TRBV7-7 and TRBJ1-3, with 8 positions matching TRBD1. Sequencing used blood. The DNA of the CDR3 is TGTGCTAGCAGCTTAGCGACAGGGGCTGGAAACACCATATATTTT. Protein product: CASSLATGAGNTIYF.